What follows is one T cell receptor (beta chain) and its context. CDR1 and CDR2 from the germline V gene are MNHEY and SMNVEV (reference sequence). The ends were cut back, 7 bases at V and 5 bases at J, with 14 bases in the middle. The CDR3 is 13 residues long. TCRdb's copy holds only in-frame clones and misses some; the assay was immunoSEQ multiplex PCR. The profile shows 250,000 to 300,000 clones, approximately 88% of them singletons. This entry is derived from a study of blood T cell repertoires in COVID-19. Two negative PCRs, clearance, or symptom resolution characterized the recovered Cohort 3 donors.

The receptor's source is a young woman who had recovered from COVID-19. The V and J genes are TRBV27 and TRBJ1-1; D ambiguous. Sequencing input: PBMCs or T cells enriched from blood (not recorded which). CDR3 bases: TGTGCCAGCATCCCCCCAACGGGGACTGAAGCTTTCTTT. Translation: CASIPPTGTEAFF.